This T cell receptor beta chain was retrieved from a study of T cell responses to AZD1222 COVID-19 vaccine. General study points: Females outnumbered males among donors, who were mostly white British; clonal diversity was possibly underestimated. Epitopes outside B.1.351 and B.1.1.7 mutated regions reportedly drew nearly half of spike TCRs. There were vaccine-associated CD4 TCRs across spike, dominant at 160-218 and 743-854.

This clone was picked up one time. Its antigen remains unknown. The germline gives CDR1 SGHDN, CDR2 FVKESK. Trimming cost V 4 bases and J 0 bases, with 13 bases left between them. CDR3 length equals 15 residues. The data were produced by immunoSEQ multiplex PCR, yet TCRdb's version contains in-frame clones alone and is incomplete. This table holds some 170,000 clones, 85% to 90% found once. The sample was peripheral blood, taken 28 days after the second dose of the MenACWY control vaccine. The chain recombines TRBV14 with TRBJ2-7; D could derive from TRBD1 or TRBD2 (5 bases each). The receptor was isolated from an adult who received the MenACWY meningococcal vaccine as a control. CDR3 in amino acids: CASSLGPLSSYEQYF. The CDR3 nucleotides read TGTGCCAGCAGCCTGGGACCGTTAAGCTCCTACGAGCAGTACTTC.